A single sample gave rise to the 7 T cell receptor beta chains below, sequenced in a study of post-analysis software for immune sequencing data. These receptors have no known antigen. Unique molecular identifiers had been added to the TCR beta cDNA libraries. One entry per CDR3 protein results from TCRdb running MiXCR on the PCR reads. The sample shows around 250,000 distinct CDR3 sequences, less than 40% of them seen only once. General study findings and limits: Roughly five TRBV segments were more frequent in patients than controls; TRBV5-6, TRBV5-1 and TRBV20-1 belonged to this group.

The sample comprised blood. These receptors were taken from a girl aged 5 to 17 with multiple sclerosis.

Only a few counts were recorded for this clonotype. The chain has TRBV7-2 and TRBJ1-2; D ambiguous. Germline V gene lookup returns CDR1 SGHTA and CDR2 FQGNSA. The CDR3 contains 15 residues. V was cut by 1 base and J by 6 bases, with 15 bases left in between. This chain's CDR3 is CASSLGVRRANGYTF. The DNA of the CDR3 is TGTGCCAGCAGCTTAGGGGTGCGTCGGGCGAATGGCTACACCTTC.

This clonotype was observed many times. CDR3 residues: CASSDDRAEGYTF. CDR3 sequence (DNA): TGTGCCAGCAGCGACGACAGGGCGGAGGGCTACACCTTC. The chain has TRBV7-6 and TRBJ1-2, with 7 bases identical to TRBD1. The CDR3 runs 13 residues. V shed 5 bases and J 8 bases; nucleotides not matched to a gene: 8. Germline CDR1 is SGHVS and CDR2 is FNYEAQ.

About this clonotype itself: Sequence at one end of the junction differs from germline and may be a read error. This rearrangement joins TRBV7-9 to TRBJ2-6, with D tentatively TRBD1 or TRBD2 (6 bases each). In germline, CDR1 is SEHNR, CDR2 FQNEAQ (reference sequence). The CDR3 covers 14 residues. CDR3 sequence reads: CASSPSRGANVRTF. As DNA, the CDR3 is TGTGCCAGCAGCCCCTCAAGGGGGGCCAACGTCCGGACTTTC. Supplemented by reference TRBV7-9 and TRBJ2-6, the full variable domain reads DTGVSQNPRHKITKRGQNVTFRCDPISEHNRLYWYRQTLGQGPEFLTYFQNEAQLEKSRLLSDRFSAERPKGSFSTLEIQRTEQGDSAMYLCASSPSRGANVRTFGAGSRLTVL.

Of note for this clonotype: A much larger clone differs by one base, so this may be a read error. The rearrangement uses TRBV7-3 and TRBJ2-2, with D tentatively TRBD2 (5 bases). Per the germline V gene, CDR1 is SGHTA and CDR2 is FQGTGA. This CDR3 comprises 13 residues. CDR3 sequence: CASSFGTTGELCF. The CDR3, as DNA: TGTGCCAGCAGCTTCGGAACCACCGGGGAGCTGTGTTTT. Full variable domain (missing parts from reference TRBV7-3 and TRBJ2-2): GAGVSQTPSNKVTEKGKYVELRCDPISGHTALYWYRQSLGQGPEFLIYFQGTGAADDSGLPNDRFFAVRPEGSVSTLKIQRTERGDSAVYLCASSFGTTGELCFGEGSRLTVL.

Turning to this clonotype: With a much larger clone just one base away, this may be a read error. This sequence joins TRBV6-1 and TRBJ1-1; TRBD1 matches 7 bases. Germline V CDR1 and CDR2: MNHNS, SASEGT. V lost 4 bases to trimming and J lost 6 bases; unmatched junction nucleotides: 11. The CDR3 runs to 15 residues. Here the CDR3 DNA reads TGTGCCAGCAGTGTCCGGAACAGGGGAATTGCTGAAGCTTTCTTT. The encoded protein is CASSVRNRGIAEAFF.

This clonotype was counted many times. The rearrangement joins TRBV7-9 to TRBJ1-1; D is uncertain. The V end lost 5 bases, the J end lost 3 bases, and 10 bases lay between the germline ends. Germline V gives CDR1 SEHNR, CDR2 FQNEAQ (reference sequence). This CDR3 has 13 residues. CDR3 residues: CASSPLGDTEAFF. The CDR3 DNA reads TGTGCCAGCAGCCCCCTCGGAGACACTGAAGCTTTCTTT.

V and J are TRBV5-1 and TRBJ2-5, with a tentative D call TRBD1 (5 bases). The CDR3 consists of 14 residues. Germline CDR1 is SGHRS and CDR2 is YFSETQ. V gave up 4 bases and J gave up 2 bases, with 12 bases separating them. The CDR3 nucleotides are TGCGCCAGCAGCGCGCGACAGATACAAGAGACCCAGTACTTC. It specifies CASSARQIQETQYF. Based on the CDR3 plus reference TRBV5-1 and TRBJ2-5, the full variable domain is KAGVTQTPRYLIKTRGQQVTLSCSPISGHRSVSWYQQTPGQGLQFLFEYFSETQRNKGNFPGRFSGRQFSNSRSEMNVSTLELGDSALYLCASSARQIQETQYFGPGTRLLVL.